The text below deals with one TCR beta chain. The antigen is not known. The sample comes from a study of blood T cells in healthy people across ages. Points from the study as a whole: Diversity estimates from one million T cells were considered underestimates. Nothing was known about donor CMV status, and this possibly confounded expanded clonotype changes.

The use of a sample-barcoded 5' primer and a J-beta primer mix characterized a second PCR of 7 to 11 cycles. CDR3-containing paired-end reads numbering at least 2.5 million came from each sample. TCRdb analysed the 5' RACE reads with MiXCR anew, one entry per CDR3 protein. The data show approximately 900,000 distinct CDR3 sequences, roughly 48% seen once. Germline CDR1 SGHTA, CDR2 FQGTGA. This CDR3 spans 18 amino acids. Unmatched junction bases numbered 10, after V lost 5 bases and J lost 2 bases. The sequence came from a man aged 25-45 years in good health. V gene TRBV7-3 combines with J gene TRBJ2-3; 13 nucleotides match TRBD2. Sequencing was done on a sample of blood. CDR3: CASSDTGTSGAFTDTQYF. The CDR3 DNA reads TGTGCCAGCAGCGACACAGGGACTAGCGGGGCCTTCACAGATACGCAGTATTTT.